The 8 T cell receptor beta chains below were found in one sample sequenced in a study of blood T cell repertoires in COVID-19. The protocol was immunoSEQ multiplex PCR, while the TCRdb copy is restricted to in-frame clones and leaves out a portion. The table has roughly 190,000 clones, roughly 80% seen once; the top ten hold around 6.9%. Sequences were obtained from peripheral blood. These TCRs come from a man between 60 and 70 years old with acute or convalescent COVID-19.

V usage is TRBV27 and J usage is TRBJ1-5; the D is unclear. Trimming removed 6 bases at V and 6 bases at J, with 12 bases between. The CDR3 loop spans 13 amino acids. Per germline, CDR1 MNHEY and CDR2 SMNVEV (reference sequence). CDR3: CASREAWGQPQHF. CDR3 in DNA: TGTGCCAGCAGGGAGGCCTGGGGTCAGCCCCAGCATTTT.

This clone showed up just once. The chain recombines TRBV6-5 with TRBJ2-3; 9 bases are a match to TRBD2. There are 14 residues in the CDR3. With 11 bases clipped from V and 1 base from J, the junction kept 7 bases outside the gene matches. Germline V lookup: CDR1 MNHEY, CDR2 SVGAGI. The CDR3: CAGSERGGTDTQYF. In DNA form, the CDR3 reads TGTGCCGGTTCCGAGCGGGGGGGCACAGATACGCAGTATTTT.

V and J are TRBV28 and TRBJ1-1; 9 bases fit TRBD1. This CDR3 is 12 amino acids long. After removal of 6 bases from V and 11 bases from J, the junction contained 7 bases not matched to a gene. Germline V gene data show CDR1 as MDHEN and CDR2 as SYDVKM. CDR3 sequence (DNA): TGTGCCAGCAGCCCCGACAGGGGGAGCGCTTTCTTT. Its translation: CASSPDRGSAFF.

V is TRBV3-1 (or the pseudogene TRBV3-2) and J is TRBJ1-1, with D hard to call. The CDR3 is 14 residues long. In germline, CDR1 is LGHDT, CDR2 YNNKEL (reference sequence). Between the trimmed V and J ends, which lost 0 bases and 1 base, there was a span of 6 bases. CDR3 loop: CASSQDSKNTEAFF. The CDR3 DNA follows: TGTGCCAGCAGCCAAGATAGCAAGAACACTGAAGCTTTCTTT.

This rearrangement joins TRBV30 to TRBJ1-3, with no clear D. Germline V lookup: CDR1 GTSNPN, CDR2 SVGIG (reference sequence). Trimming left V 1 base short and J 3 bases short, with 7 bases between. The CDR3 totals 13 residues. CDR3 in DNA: TGTGCCTGGAGTGACAGTTTTGGAAACACCATATATTTT. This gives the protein CAWSDSFGNTIYF.

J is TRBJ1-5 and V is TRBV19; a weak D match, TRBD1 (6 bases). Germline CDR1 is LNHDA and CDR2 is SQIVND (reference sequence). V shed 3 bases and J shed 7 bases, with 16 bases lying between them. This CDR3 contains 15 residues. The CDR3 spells CASSMDSNWGQPQHF. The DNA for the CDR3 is TGTGCCAGTAGTATGGACAGTAATTGGGGACAGCCCCAGCATTTT.

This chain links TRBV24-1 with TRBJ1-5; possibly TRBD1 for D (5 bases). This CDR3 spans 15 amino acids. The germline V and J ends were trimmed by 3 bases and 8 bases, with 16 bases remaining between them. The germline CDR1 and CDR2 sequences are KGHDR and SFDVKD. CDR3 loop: CATSDLDSTQEPQHF. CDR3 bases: TGTGCCACCAGTGATCTAGACAGTACTCAAGAGCCCCAGCATTTT.

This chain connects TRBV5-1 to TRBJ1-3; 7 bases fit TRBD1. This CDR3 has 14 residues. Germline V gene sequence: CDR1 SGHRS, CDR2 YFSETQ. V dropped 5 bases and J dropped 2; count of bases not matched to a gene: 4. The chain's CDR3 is CASRQQGAGNTIYF. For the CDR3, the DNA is TGCGCCAGCAGACAGCAGGGGGCTGGAAACACCATATATTTT.